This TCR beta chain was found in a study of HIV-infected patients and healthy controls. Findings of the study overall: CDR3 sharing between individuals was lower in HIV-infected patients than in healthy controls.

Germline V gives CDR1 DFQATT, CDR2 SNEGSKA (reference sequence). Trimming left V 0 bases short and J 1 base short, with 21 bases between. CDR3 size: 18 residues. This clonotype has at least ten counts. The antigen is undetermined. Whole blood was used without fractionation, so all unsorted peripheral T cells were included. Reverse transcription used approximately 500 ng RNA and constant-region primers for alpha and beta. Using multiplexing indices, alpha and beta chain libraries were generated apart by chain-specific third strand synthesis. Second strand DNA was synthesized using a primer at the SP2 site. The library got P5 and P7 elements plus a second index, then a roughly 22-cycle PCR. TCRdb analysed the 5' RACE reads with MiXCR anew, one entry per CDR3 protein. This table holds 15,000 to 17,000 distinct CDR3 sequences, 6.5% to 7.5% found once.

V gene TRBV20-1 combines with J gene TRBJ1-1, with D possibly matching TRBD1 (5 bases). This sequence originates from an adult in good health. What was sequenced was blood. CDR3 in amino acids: CSARDRPQGRLKNTEAFF. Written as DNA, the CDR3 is TGCAGTGCTAGAGATCGTCCCCAGGGAAGATTAAAGAACACTGAAGCTTTCTTT.